The subject of this entry is one T cell receptor (beta chain). Its antigen is not known. Analyses pooled second doses at about 4 or about 12 weeks. The source of the sample is a study of T cell responses to AZD1222 COVID-19 vaccine. CDR1 is LNHDA and CDR2 is SQIVND in the germline V gene (reference sequence). The CDR3 has 13 residues. Data came from immunoSEQ multiplex PCR; TCRdb stores just in-frame clones and leaves some out. The table has more than 150,000 clones, about 87% seen once. Study results and limitations: Clonal diversity may have been underestimated, and the donors were mostly white British, with more females than males. Seropositive status at baseline applied to only six AZD1222 recipients. Scientists sampled the repertoires only once the peak T cell response had passed.

The clonotype comes from an adult who received the AZD1222 COVID-19 vaccine. The J gene is TRBJ2-7, the V gene TRBV19, with D possibly matching TRBD1 (5 bases). Here the sequenced sample was peripheral blood, taken 28 days after the second AZD1222 dose. The CDR3 protein is CATIGQGPYEQYF. The CDR3 region has the DNA TGTGCGACCATTGGGCAGGGTCCCTACGAGCAGTACTTC.